A single sample gave rise to the 28 T cell receptor beta chains below, sequenced in a study of T cell responses to AZD1222 COVID-19 vaccine (dated by TCRdb to about 2021). Library preparation employed the immunoSEQ multiplex PCR assay. TCRdb provides this immuneACCESS table in a form limited to in-frame rearrangements. Some clones are lacking; in checked studies, under half of them reflect an unresolved V gene, and why the rest are absent is not known. This sample is represented by 110,000 or so clones; about 85% of them were singletons. Less than 3.5% of the sample goes to the ten largest clones. The time point label here, explained by the study, means: about 28 days (+/-7) after the second vaccine dose. Material: peripheral blood, obtained 28 days after the second AZD1222 dose. These receptors were obtained from an adult who received the AZD1222 COVID-19 vaccine.

The J gene is TRBJ1-1, the V gene TRBV2, with D possibly matching TRBD1 (5 bases). Germline CDR1 SNHLY, CDR2 FYNNEI. The V gene lost 4 bases and the J gene lost 2 bases, with 11 bases spanning the gap. The length of the CDR3 is 14 residues. The DNA for the CDR3 is TGTGCCAGCAGTGTGTTGACAGTAAACACTGAAGCTTTCTTT. This translates into CASSVLTVNTEAFF.

This chain joins TRBV28 and TRBJ2-4; TRBD2 aligns across 7 bases. Germline CDR1 and CDR2: MDHEN and SYDVKM. This CDR3 contains 16 residues. V trimming: 3 bases; J trimming: 3 bases; junction bases outside the gene matches: 8. CDR3 coding DNA: TGTGCCAGCAGTTTCTATGGGGGGGAGAGCAAAAACATTCAGTACTTC. Translating it yields CASSFYGGESKNIQYF.

The V and J genes are TRBV7-2 and TRBJ1-1; tentative D call: TRBD1 (5 bases). V lost 3 bases and J lost 6, with 17 bases in between. Germline V gene lookup returns CDR1 SGHTA and CDR2 FQGNSA. This CDR3 contains 15 residues. DNA for the CDR3: TGTGCCAGCAGCTTGAAGATCCAGGGTGGGTCTGAAGCTTTCTTT. Translation: CASSLKIQGGSEAFF.

V and J are TRBV9 and TRBJ2-7; D may be TRBD2 (6 bases). V was shortened by 4 bases and J by 6 bases, with 11 bases between the two germline ends. The germline gives CDR1 SGDLS, CDR2 YYNGEE. This CDR3 is 12 amino acids long. This CDR3 reads CASSLMGGEQYF. The CDR3 nucleotides are TGTGCCAGCAGCCTTATGGGGGGCGAGCAGTACTTC.

This clone came up a few times. V and J are TRBV3-1 (or the pseudogene TRBV3-2) and TRBJ2-3; 8 bases match TRBD2. Germline assignment: CDR1 LGHDT and CDR2 YNNKEL (reference sequence). The CDR3 totals 16 residues. The junction had 10 bases not matched to a gene; V was cut back by 6 bases and J by 2 bases. The CDR3 reads CASSKNTGGITDTQYF. The CDR3 DNA is TGTGCCAGCAGTAAGAACACGGGGGGGATCACAGATACGCAGTATTTT.

The rearrangement uses TRBV18 and TRBJ2-2; TRBD1 agrees at 9 bases. From germline, CDR1 is KGHSH and CDR2 LQKENI. The CDR3 totals 15 residues. After removal of 3 bases from V and 6 bases from J, the junction contained 5 bases not matched to a gene. DNA for the CDR3: TGTGCCAGCTCACCCCTGGGACAGGGCTCCGGGGAGCTGTTTTTT. Protein sequence: CASSPLGQGSGELFF.

V usage is TRBV28 and J usage is TRBJ1-4; 8 bases match TRBD1. With 5 bases clipped from V and 8 bases from J, the junction kept 7 bases outside the gene matches. CDR3 length: 14 amino acids. Germline V gene sequence: CDR1 MDHEN, CDR2 SYDVKM. As DNA, the CDR3 is TGTGCCAGCAGTCTGGACAGGGTTTGGGAAAAACTGTTTTTT. Translation: CASSLDRVWEKLFF.

CDR3 nucleotides: TGTGCCAGCAGTGAAATCAGGGCAGGAGTAAATAAAGGGGAGACCCAGTACTTC. Translating it yields CASSEIRAGVNKGETQYF. The V call is TRBV6-1, the J call TRBJ2-5; D is perhaps TRBD1 (5 bases). Germline V lookup: CDR1 MNHNS, CDR2 SASEGT. The germline V and J ends were trimmed by 2 bases and 5 bases, with 24 bases remaining between them. This CDR3 has 18 residues.

CDR3 in amino acids: CASSVRLAETQYF. The CDR3 nucleotides are TGTGCCAGCAGCGTACGGCTAGCGGAGACCCAGTACTTC. V and J are TRBV9 and TRBJ2-5, with a possible D match to TRBD2 (6 bases). This CDR3 is built from 13 residues. Trimming shortened V by 1 base and J by 5 bases, and 9 bases separated the two germline ends. The germline V gene has CDR1 SGDLS and CDR2 YYNGEE.

This sequence joins TRBV2 and TRBJ2-3; TRBD2 matches at 14 bases. Losses at the gene ends were 5 bases for V and 4 bases for J; bases not matched to a gene: 11. This CDR3 has 18 residues. Germline V gives CDR1 SNHLY, CDR2 FYNNEI. The CDR3 reads CASSYQRTSGGRADTQYF. The CDR3 DNA reads TGTGCCAGCAGTTACCAAAGGACTAGCGGGGGGCGGGCAGATACGCAGTATTTT.

The chain employs TRBV12-3 or TRBV12-4 and TRBJ2-1, with D possibly matching TRBD1 (5 bases). Trimming took 6 bases from V and 9 from J, leaving 15 bases between them. This CDR3 has 13 amino acids. The CDR3, as DNA: TGTGCCAGCAGCCGACAGCAAGACGGTGAGCAGTTCTTC. Residues: CASSRQQDGEQFF.

This clone showed up just once. The rearrangement links TRBV30 to TRBJ1-5; possibly TRBD1 for D (5 bases). Germline V gives CDR1 GTSNPN, CDR2 SVGIG (reference sequence). The V gene lost 0 bases and the J gene lost 5 bases, with 8 bases spanning the gap. The CDR3 sequence is 13 residues long. The CDR3 nucleotides read TGTGCCTGGAGTGTCCAGGGTGATCAGCCCCAGCATTTT. It is translated as CAWSVQGDQPQHF. The variable domain in full, with the rest retrieved from reference TRBV30 and TRBJ1-5, is SQTIHQWPATLVQPVGSPLSLECTVEGTSNPNLYWYRQAAGRGLQLLFYSVGIGQISSEVPQNLSASRPQDRQFILSSKKLLLSDSGFYLCAWSVQGDQPQHFGDGTRLSIL.

The gene calls are TRBV5-1 and TRBJ2-2; 8 bases map to TRBD2. The germline CDR1 and CDR2 sequences are SGHRS and YFSETQ. The CDR3 spans 18 residues. Unmatched junction bases numbered 10, after V lost 0 bases and J lost 3 bases. The CDR3 is CASSLGFAGGADTGELFF. In DNA form, the CDR3 reads TGCGCCAGCAGCTTGGGTTTCGCGGGGGGCGCGGACACCGGGGAGCTGTTTTTT.

The chain recombines TRBV6-5 with TRBJ1-1; possibly TRBD1 for D (5 bases). The CDR3 has 13 residues. CDR1 MNHEY and CDR2 SVGAGI come from the germline V gene. V dropped 7 bases and J dropped 0 bases, with 9 bases sitting between them. The CDR3, as DNA: TGTGCCAGCATCACAGGAGTGAACACTGAAGCTTTCTTT. It yields the protein CASITGVNTEAFF.

The chain links TRBV15 to TRBJ1-2; unclear D gene. This CDR3 contains 12 residues. The germline V and J ends were trimmed by 2 bases and 3 bases, with 4 bases remaining between them. Germline values: CDR1 LNHNV, CDR2 YYDKDF (reference sequence). The CDR3: CATSRQYYGYTF. DNA for the CDR3: TGTGCCACCAGCAGACAATACTATGGCTACACCTTC.

The J gene is TRBJ2-3, the V gene TRBV9; tentatively, D is TRBD1 (5 bases). CDR3 length equals 17 residues. The V end was cut by 0 bases, the J end by 0 bases, with 14 bases between. Per the germline V gene, CDR1 is SGDLS and CDR2 is YYNGEE. CDR3 nucleotides: TGTGCCAGCAGCGTAGTCCCTACAGGACCGAGCACAGATACGCAGTATTTT. It encodes CASSVVPTGPSTDTQYF. Full variable domain (remainder filled in from reference TRBV9 and TRBJ2-3): DSGVTQTPKHLITATGQRVTLRCSPRSGDLSVYWYQQSLDQGLQFLIQYYNGEERAKGNILERFSAQQFPDLHSELNLSSLELGDSALYFCASSVVPTGPSTDTQYFGPGTRLTVL.

The V call is TRBV10-3, the J call TRBJ2-6, with D perhaps assigned TRBD1 or TRBD2 (5 bases each). This CDR3 is built from 17 residues. Per the germline V gene, CDR1 is ENHRY and CDR2 is SYGVKD. The V gene lost 2 bases and the J gene lost 1 base, with 12 bases spanning the gap. CDR3 coding DNA: TGTGCCATCAGTGAGGGGGGTAGAACGTCTGGGGCCAACGTCCTGACTTTC. It codes for CAISEGGRTSGANVLTF.

The sample holds one count of this clone. V is TRBV6-5 and J is TRBJ2-7; D is perhaps TRBD2 (5 bases). The germline gives CDR1 MNHEY, CDR2 SVGAGI. Trimming shortened V by 7 bases and J by 0 bases, and 10 bases separated the two germline ends. This CDR3 contains 13 residues. CDR3 protein: CASKVGNSYEQYF. In nucleotides, the CDR3 is TGTGCCAGCAAGGTCGGGAACTCCTACGAGCAGTACTTC.

V is TRBV7-9 and J is TRBJ1-1; TRBD1 matches at 9 bases. This CDR3 has 18 residues. Trimming removed 0 bases from V and 2 bases from J; junction bases left unmatched: 10. Germline V gene lookup returns CDR1 SEHNR and CDR2 FQNEAQ (reference sequence). The CDR3 region has the DNA TGTGCCAGCAGCTTAGCGGGGGGACAGGGTAGACTTAACACTGAAGCTTTCTTT. This translates into CASSLAGGQGRLNTEAFF.

This chain uses TRBV7-9 with TRBJ2-7; D remains unclear. Germline lookup yields CDR1 SEHNR and CDR2 FQNEAQ (reference sequence). This CDR3 spans 16 amino acids. V was cut by 0 bases and J by 2 bases, with 14 bases left in between. CDR3 in DNA: TGTGCCAGCAGCTTAGCTGGCCAGACGGTTACCTACGAGCAGTACTTC. It is translated as CASSLAGQTVTYEQYF.

The CDR3, as DNA: TGCGCCAGCAGCTCCCAGGGGGCAGATACGCAGTATTTT. Amino acid sequence: CASSSQGADTQYF. This chain joins TRBV5-1 and TRBJ2-3, with 7 bases that match TRBD1. CDR3 length: 13 residues. Germline V gene lookup returns CDR1 SGHRS and CDR2 YFSETQ. V gave up 3 bases and J gave up 4 bases; unmatched junction bases: 2.

The chain carries TRBV6-2 or TRBV6-3 and TRBJ2-2; 8 positions match TRBD2. The CDR3 covers 13 residues. Germline CDR1 and CDR2: MNHEY and SVGEGT. After removal of 6 bases from V and 9 bases from J, the junction contained 6 bases not matched to a gene. The CDR3 DNA reads TGTGCCAGCAGCTCCGGACTAGCCAGGGAGCTGTTTTTT. Translated, it gives CASSSGLARELFF.

The gene calls are TRBV4-1 and TRBJ1-6, with TRBD1 as a possible D gene (6 bases). This CDR3 comprises 16 residues. V lost 4 bases and J lost 0, with 10 bases in between. Germline V gives CDR1 MGHRA, CDR2 YSYEKL. CDR3 residues: CASSRGQSSYNSPLHF. The CDR3 coding sequence is TGCGCCAGCAGCCGAGGACAGAGCTCCTATAATTCACCCCTCCACTTT.

The V call is TRBV3-1 (or the pseudogene TRBV3-2), the J call TRBJ1-5; 8 bases agree with TRBD1. The CDR3 has 17 amino acids. The V gene's germline CDR1 is LGHDT and CDR2 YNNKEL (reference sequence). Trimming at V came to 3 bases and at J to 3 bases, leaving 10 bases not matched to a gene. The CDR3 is CASSHNPGTGPNQPQHF. DNA for the CDR3: TGTGCCAGCAGCCACAACCCCGGGACAGGACCCAATCAGCCCCAGCATTTT.

The chain links TRBV7-2 to TRBJ2-7, with 7 nucleotides matching TRBD1. CDR1 is SGHTA and CDR2 is FQGNSA in the germline V gene. After removal of 2 bases from V and 0 bases from J, the junction contained 4 bases not matched to a gene. CDR3 length: 15 residues. The CDR3 nucleotides read TGTGCCAGCAGCTTACGGGACAGTCGCTCCTACGAGCAGTACTTC. This gives the protein CASSLRDSRSYEQYF.

The chain links TRBV5-1 to TRBJ2-7; possibly TRBD2 for D (6 bases). Trimming shortened V by 4 bases and J by 0 bases, and 14 bases separated the two germline ends. Germline CDR1 reads SGHRS; CDR2 reads YFSETQ. The length of the CDR3 is 15 residues. Written as DNA, the CDR3 is TGCGCCAGCAGCCGGAGGGCTACCTCCTCCTACGAGCAGTACTTC. Translating gives CASSRRATSSYEQYF.

The chain employs TRBV30 and TRBJ2-1; TRBD2 might be the D (6 bases). The ends were cut back, 5 bases at V and 3 bases at J, with 11 bases in the middle. This CDR3 has 13 residues. The germline V gene has CDR1 GTSNPN and CDR2 SVGIG (reference sequence). CDR3 DNA sequence: TGTGCCTGGGGGGACTCCCTCTACAATGAGCAGTTCTTC. It specifies CAWGDSLYNEQFF.

This chain links TRBV11-3 with TRBJ1-1; TRBD1 matches at 8 bases. Germline trimming cut 5 bases from V and 8 bases from J; bases unmatched to any gene: 4. The CDR3 is 12 residues long. CDR1 is SGHNT and CDR2 is YENEEA in the germline V gene. The CDR3 here is CASSQRDREAFF. CDR3 bases: TGTGCCAGCAGCCAGAGGGACAGGGAAGCTTTCTTT.